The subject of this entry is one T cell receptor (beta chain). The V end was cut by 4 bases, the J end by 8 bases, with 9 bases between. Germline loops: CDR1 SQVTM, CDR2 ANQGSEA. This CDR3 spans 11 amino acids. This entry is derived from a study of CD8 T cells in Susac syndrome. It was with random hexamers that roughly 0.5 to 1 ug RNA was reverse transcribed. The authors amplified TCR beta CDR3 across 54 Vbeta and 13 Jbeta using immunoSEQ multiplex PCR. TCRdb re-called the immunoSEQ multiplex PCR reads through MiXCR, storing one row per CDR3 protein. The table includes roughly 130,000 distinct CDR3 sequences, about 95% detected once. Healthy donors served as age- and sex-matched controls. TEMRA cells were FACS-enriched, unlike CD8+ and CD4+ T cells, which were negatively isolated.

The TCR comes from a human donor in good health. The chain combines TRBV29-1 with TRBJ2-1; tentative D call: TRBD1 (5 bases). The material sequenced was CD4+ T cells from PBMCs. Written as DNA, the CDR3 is TGCAGCGTTGCAGGGCGCGATGAGCAGTTCTTC. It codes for CSVAGRDEQFF.